The 10 T cell receptor beta chains presented below share a single source sample, sequenced in a study of cytomegalovirus exposure and HLA in healthy donors. PCR primers comprised 60 Vbeta and 13 Jbeta primers. The repertoire was sequenced with immunoSEQ multiplex PCR; TCRdb's copy has only in-frame clones and lacks some. The sample lists 90,000 to 110,000 clones; more than 9.5% were seen once. The sequencing input was PBMCs. The receptors originated from a man in his forties or fifties in good health and CMV-seropositive.

This clone was detected only a few times. The rearrangement uses TRBV19 and TRBJ1-5, with a possible D match to TRBD1 (6 bases). V shed 5 bases and J shed 1 base, with 12 bases lying between them. Looked up from germline, CDR1 is LNHDA and CDR2 is SQIVND (reference sequence). CDR3 length: 15 residues. The CDR3 reads CASSETGESNQPQHF. CDR3 sequence (DNA): TGTGCCAGTAGTGAGACAGGTGAAAGCAATCAGCCCCAGCATTTT.

This clone was detected a few times. The gene calls are TRBV7-8 and TRBJ2-5; tentative D call: TRBD2 (6 bases). This CDR3 spans 15 amino acids. V lost 3 bases and J lost 7, with 18 bases in between. Per germline, CDR1 SGHVS and CDR2 FQNEAQ. The CDR3 DNA sequence: TGTGCCAGCAGCTTTGGACTACCAAATGGGGGGACCCAGTACTTC. It codes for CASSFGLPNGGTQYF.

This clone appeared a few times. The chain links TRBV28 to TRBJ2-7; 8 positions match TRBD1. Germline CDR1 MDHEN, CDR2 SYDVKM. V lost 4 bases and J lost 1; bases outside the gene matches: 24. This CDR3 has 21 amino acids. CDR3 amino acids: CASSSNFRRGRQGSGSYEQYF. In DNA, the CDR3 is TGTGCCAGCAGTTCTAATTTTCGAAGGGGTCGACAGGGGTCAGGTTCCTACGAGCAGTACTTC.

This clone has only a few counts. The V and J genes are TRBV19 and TRBJ1-4; 10 bases line up with TRBD1. CDR1 is LNHDA, CDR2 SQIVND, per germline (reference sequence). This CDR3 contains 15 residues. Germline trimming cut 4 bases from V and 5 bases from J; bases unmatched to any gene: 4. In nucleotides, the CDR3 is TGTGCCAGTAGTACGGCGGGACAGGGGAATGAAAAACTGTTTTTT. This translates into CASSTAGQGNEKLFF. Together with reference TRBV19 and TRBJ1-4, the CDR3 gives the full variable domain: DGGITQSPKYLFRKEGQNVTLSCEQNLNHDAMYWYRQDPGQGLRLIYYSQIVNDFQKGDIAEGYSVSREKKESFPLTVTSAQKNPTAFYLCASSTAGQGNEKLFFGSGTQLSVL.

V gene TRBV10-3 combines with J gene TRBJ1-5, with a tentative D call TRBD1 (5 bases). This CDR3 has 15 residues. Per the germline V gene, CDR1 is ENHRY and CDR2 is SYGVKD. Trimming shortened V by 10 bases and J by 5 bases, and 21 bases separated the two germline ends. The CDR3 sequence is CATLPQGRLDQPQHF. DNA for the CDR3: TGTGCCACCTTACCTCAGGGAAGATTAGATCAGCCCCAGCATTTT.

The table lists this clone with a few counts. The rearrangement uses TRBV4-3 and TRBJ1-2, with D unclear. Germline-derived CDR1 and CDR2 are LGHNA and YSLEER. Deletions cut 0 bases from V and 4 bases from J, with 6 bases between. This CDR3 is built from 13 residues. DNA of the CDR3: TGCGCCAGCAGCCAAGATTTGGCCTATGGCTACACCTTC. This translates into CASSQDLAYGYTF.

This clone was detected a few times. The chain recombines TRBV9 with TRBJ2-2; 9 positions match TRBD2. The ends lost 3 bases at V and 6 bases at J; junction bases unmatched: 9. CDR1 and CDR2 from the germline V gene are SGDLS and YYNGEE. The CDR3 loop spans 16 amino acids. The CDR3 sequence is CASSAYLSGRAGELFF. The CDR3 region has the DNA TGTGCCAGCAGCGCCTACCTTAGCGGGAGAGCCGGGGAGCTGTTTTTT.

This chain links TRBV19 with TRBJ1-4; 8 bases are shared with TRBD1. The CDR3 runs to 15 residues. CDR1 is LNHDA, CDR2 SQIVND, per germline (reference sequence). V was pared by 4 bases and J by 8 bases, with 9 bases of the junction left unmatched. The CDR3 nucleotides read TGTGCCAGTAGTACACCTCAGGGGGCTCAAGAAAAACTGTTTTTT. This codes for CASSTPQGAQEKLFF.

The chain has TRBV25-1 and TRBJ2-1; TRBD2 might be the D (5 bases). The CDR3 loop spans 14 amino acids. V was shortened by 0 bases and J by 8 bases, with 11 bases between the two germline ends. CDR1 is MGHDK, CDR2 SYGVNS, per germline. The CDR3 bases are TGTGCCAGCAGTGAATACCCTAGCAGCGATGAGCAGTTCTTC. This gives the protein CASSEYPSSDEQFF.

J is TRBJ1-1 and V is TRBV6-4, with TRBD1 matching over 7 bases. CDR1 is MRHNA and CDR2 is SNTAGT in the germline V gene. There are 13 residues in the CDR3. V trimming: 5 bases; J trimming: 3 bases; junction bases outside the gene matches: 3. CDR3 residues: CASSHDRDTEAFF. CDR3 nucleotide sequence: TGTGCCAGCAGTCACGACAGGGACACTGAAGCTTTCTTT.